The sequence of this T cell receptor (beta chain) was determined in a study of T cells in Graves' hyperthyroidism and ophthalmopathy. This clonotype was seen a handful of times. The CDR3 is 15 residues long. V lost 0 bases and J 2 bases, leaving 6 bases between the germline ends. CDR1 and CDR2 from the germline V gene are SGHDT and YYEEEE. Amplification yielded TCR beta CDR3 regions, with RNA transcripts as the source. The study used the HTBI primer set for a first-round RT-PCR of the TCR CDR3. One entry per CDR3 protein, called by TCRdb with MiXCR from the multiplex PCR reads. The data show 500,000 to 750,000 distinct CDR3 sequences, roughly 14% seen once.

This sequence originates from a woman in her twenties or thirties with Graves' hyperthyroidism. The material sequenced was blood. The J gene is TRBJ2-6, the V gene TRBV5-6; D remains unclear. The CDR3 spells CASSLEVAGANVLTF. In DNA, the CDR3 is TGTGCCAGCAGCTTGGAGGTGGCTGGGGCCAACGTCCTGACTTTC.